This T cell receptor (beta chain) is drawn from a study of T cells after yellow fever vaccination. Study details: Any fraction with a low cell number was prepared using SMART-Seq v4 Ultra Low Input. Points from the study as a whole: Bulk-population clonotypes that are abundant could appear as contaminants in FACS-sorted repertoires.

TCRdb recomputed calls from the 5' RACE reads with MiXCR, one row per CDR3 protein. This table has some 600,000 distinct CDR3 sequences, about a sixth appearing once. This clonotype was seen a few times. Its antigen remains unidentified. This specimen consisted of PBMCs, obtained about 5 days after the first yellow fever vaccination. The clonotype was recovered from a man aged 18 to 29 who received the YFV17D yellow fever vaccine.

In DNA form, the CDR3 reads TGTGCCAGCAGCTTAGCGGTAGCGGTCCCCACAGATACGCAGTATTTT. Amino acids: CASSLAVAVPTDTQYF. The rearrangement links TRBV7-9 to TRBJ2-3, with D perhaps TRBD2 (6 bases). This CDR3 has 16 residues. The germline V gene has CDR1 SEHNR and CDR2 FQNEAQ (reference sequence). Trimming pared 0 bases from V and 2 bases from J, leaving 12 bases between. The full variable domain, with the rest looked up from reference TRBV7-9 and TRBJ2-3, is DTGVSQNPRHKITKRGQNVTFRCDPISEHNRLYWYRQTLGQGPEFLTYFQNEAQLEKSRLLSDRFSAERPKGSFSTLEIQRTEQGDSAMYLCASSLAVAVPTDTQYFGPGTRLTVL.